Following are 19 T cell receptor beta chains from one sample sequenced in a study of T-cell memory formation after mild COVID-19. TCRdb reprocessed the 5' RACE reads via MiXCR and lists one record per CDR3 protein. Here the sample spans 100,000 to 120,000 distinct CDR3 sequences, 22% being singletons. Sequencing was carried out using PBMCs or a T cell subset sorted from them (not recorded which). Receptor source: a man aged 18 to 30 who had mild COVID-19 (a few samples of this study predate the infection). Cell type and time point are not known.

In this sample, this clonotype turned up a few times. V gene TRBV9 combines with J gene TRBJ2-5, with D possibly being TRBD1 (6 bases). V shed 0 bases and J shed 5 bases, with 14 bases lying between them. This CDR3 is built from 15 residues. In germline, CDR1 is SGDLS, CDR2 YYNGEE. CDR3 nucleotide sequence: TGTGCCAGCAGCGTAGAGGGGGACCCCGGGGAGACCCAGTACTTC. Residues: CASSVEGDPGETQYF.

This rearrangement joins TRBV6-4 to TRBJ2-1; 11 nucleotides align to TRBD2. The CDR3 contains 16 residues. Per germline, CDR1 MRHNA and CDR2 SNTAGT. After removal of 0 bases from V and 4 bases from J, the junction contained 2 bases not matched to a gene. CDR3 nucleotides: TGTGCCAGCAGTGACTCGACTAGCGGGGAGTACAATGAGCAGTTCTTC. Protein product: CASSDSTSGEYNEQFF.

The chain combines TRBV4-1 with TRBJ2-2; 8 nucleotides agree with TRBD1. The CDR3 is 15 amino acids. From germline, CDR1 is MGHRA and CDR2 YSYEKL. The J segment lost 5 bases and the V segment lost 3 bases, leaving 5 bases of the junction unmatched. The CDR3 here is CASSHGQGRTGELFF. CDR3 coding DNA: TGCGCCAGCAGCCACGGACAGGGTAGAACCGGGGAGCTGTTTTTT.

The CDR3 spells CASSRRAAHEQFF. For the CDR3, the DNA is TGTGCCAGCAGCCGGCGAGCGGCCCATGAGCAGTTCTTC. The V gene is TRBV6-2 or TRBV6-3, the J gene TRBJ2-1; possible D gene TRBD2, 5 bases. Germline-derived CDR1 and CDR2 are MNHEY and SVGEGT. V lost 6 bases and J lost 8, with 14 bases in between. The CDR3 runs 13 residues.

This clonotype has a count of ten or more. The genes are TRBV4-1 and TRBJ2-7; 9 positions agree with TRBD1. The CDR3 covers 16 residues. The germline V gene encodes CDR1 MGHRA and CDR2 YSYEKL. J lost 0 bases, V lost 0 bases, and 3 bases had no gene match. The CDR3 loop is CASSQDPQGASYEQYF. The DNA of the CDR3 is TGCGCCAGCAGCCAAGACCCACAGGGGGCCTCCTACGAGCAGTACTTC.

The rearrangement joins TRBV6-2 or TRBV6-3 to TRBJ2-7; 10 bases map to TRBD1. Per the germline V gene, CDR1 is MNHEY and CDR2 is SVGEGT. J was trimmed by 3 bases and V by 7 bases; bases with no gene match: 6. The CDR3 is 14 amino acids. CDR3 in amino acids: CASIGGQGHYEQYF. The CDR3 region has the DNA TGTGCCAGCATCGGGGGACAGGGGCACTACGAGCAGTACTTC.

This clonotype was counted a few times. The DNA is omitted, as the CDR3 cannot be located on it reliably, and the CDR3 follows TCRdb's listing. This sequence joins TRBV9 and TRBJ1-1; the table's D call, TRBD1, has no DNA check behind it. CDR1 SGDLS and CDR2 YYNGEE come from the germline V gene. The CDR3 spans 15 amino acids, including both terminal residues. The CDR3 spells CASSVGSGTGRVSFF.

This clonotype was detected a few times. CDR3 in amino acids: CASSLVDRATSYEQYF. The CDR3 region has the DNA TGTGCCAGCAGCTTGGTAGACAGGGCGACATCCTACGAGCAGTACTTC. The gene calls are TRBV7-9 and TRBJ2-7; the match to TRBD1 covers 7 bases. V gave up 3 bases and J gave up 1 base; unmatched junction bases: 9. The CDR3 runs 16 residues. CDR1 and CDR2 from the germline V gene are SEHNR and FQNEAQ (reference sequence).

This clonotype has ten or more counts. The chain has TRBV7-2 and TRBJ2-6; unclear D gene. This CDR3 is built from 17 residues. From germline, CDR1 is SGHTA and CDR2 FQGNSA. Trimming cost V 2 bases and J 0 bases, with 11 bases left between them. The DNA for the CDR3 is TGTGCCAGCAGCTTAATGGGCAGCCTCTCTGGGGCCAACGTCCTGACTTTC. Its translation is CASSLMGSLSGANVLTF.

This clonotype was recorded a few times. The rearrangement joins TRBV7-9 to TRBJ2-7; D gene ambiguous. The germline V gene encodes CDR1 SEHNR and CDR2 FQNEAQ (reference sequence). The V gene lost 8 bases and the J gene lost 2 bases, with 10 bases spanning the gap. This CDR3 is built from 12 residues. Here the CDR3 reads CASGLLAYEQYV. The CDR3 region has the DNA TGTGCCAGCGGGCTCCTTGCCTACGAGCAGTACGTC.

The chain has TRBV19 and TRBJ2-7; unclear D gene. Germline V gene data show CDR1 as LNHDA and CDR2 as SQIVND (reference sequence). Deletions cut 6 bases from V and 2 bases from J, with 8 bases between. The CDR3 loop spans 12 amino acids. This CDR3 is CASRSRAYEQYF. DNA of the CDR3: TGTGCCAGTAGAAGCAGAGCCTACGAGCAGTACTTC. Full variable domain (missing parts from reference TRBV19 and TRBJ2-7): DGGITQSPKYLFRKEGQNVTLSCEQNLNHDAMYWYRQDPGQGLRLIYYSQIVNDFQKGDIAEGYSVSREKKESFPLTVTSAQKNPTAFYLCASRSRAYEQYFGPGTRLTVT.

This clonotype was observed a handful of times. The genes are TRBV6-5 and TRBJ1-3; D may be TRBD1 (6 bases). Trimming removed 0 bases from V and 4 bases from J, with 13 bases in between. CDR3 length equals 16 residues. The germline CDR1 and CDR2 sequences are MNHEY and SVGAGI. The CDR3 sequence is CASSYSGGLSGNTIYF. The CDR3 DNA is TGTGCCAGCAGTTACTCTGGGGGGCTTAGCGGAAACACCATATATTTT.

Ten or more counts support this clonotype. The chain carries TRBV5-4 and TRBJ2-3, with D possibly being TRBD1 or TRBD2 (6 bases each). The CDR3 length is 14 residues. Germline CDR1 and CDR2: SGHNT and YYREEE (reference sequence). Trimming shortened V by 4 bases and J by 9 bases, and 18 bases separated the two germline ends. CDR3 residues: CASSPRGEIGTQYF. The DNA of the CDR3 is TGTGCCAGCAGCCCGAGGGGGGAGATAGGCACGCAGTATTTT. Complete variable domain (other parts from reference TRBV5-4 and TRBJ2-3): ETGVTQSPTHLIKTRGQQVTLRCSSQSGHNTVSWYQQALGQGPQFIFQYYREEENGRGNFPPRFSGLQFPNYSSELNVNALELDDSALYLCASSPRGEIGTQYFGPGTRLTVL.

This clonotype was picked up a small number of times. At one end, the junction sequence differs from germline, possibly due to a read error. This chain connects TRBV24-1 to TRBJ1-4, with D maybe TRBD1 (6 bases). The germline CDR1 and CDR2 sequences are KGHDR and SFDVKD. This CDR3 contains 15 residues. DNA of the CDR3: TGTACCACGGTACAGGGACATGCAACTAATGAAAAACTGTTTTTT. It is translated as CTTVQGHATNEKLFF.

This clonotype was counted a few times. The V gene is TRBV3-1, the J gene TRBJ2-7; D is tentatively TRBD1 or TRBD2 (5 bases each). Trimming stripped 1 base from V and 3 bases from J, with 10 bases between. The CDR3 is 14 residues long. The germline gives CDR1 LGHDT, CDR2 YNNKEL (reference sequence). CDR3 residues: CASSQVGVNYEQYF. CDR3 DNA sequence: TGTGCCAGCAGCCAAGTGGGGGTGAACTACGAGCAGTACTTC.

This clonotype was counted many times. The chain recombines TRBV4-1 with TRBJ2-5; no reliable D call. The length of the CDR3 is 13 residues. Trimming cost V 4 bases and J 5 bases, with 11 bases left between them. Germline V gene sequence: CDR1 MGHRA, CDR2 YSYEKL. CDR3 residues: CASSPPVLETQYF. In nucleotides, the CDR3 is TGCGCCAGCAGCCCCCCGGTTCTGGAGACCCAGTACTTC.

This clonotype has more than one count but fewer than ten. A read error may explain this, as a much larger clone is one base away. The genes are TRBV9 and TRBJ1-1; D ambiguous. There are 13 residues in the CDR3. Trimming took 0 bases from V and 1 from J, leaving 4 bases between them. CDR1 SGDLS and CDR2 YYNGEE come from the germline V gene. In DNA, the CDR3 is TGTGCCAGCAGCGTAGAGGGGAACACTGAAGCTTTCTTT. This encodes CASSVEGNTEAFF.

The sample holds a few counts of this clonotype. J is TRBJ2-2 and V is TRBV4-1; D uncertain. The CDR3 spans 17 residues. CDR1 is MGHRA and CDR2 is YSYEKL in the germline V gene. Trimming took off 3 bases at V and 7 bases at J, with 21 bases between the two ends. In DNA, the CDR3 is TGCGCCAGCAGCCAGTTAGCATTAGAAGGCGTCGGCGGGGAGCTGTTTTTT. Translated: CASSQLALEGVGGELFF.

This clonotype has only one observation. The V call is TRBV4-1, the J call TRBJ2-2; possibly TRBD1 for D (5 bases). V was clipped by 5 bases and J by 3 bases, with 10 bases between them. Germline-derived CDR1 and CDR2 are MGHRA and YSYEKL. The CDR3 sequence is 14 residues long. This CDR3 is CASSDAGYTGELFF. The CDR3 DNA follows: TGCGCCAGCAGCGATGCAGGGTACACCGGGGAGCTGTTTTTT.